This TCR beta chain emerged from a study of T cell repertoires in ileal Crohn's disease. The time point denotes: inflamed ileum from the surgical specimen. V shed 6 bases and J 1 base; nucleotides not matched to a gene: 3. Germline CDR1 SNHLY, CDR2 FYNNEI. CDR3 size: 15 residues. Sequenced by immunoSEQ multiplex PCR; TCRdb stores in-frame clones only, minus some. This table holds 9,500 to 12,000 clones, 80% to 90% found once. Sequencing was done on a sample of ileal tissue. The source is an adult with Crohn's disease. The chain uses TRBV2 and TRBJ2-1; 10 nucleotides line up with TRBD1. DNA of the CDR3: TGTGCCAGCAGCAGGGACAGGGGTTCCTACAATGAGCAGTTCTTC. Encoded protein: CASSRDRGSYNEQFF.